Below, 22 T cell receptor beta chains from the same sample are listed, as sequenced in a study of graft-versus-host responses after intestinal transplantation. The antigens for these receptors are not known. Generated by immunoSEQ multiplex PCR, the TCRdb table keeps only in-frame clones and is missing some. Of about 64,000 clones listed, approximately 91% are singletons. Sequences were derived from unstimulated CD8+ T cells sorted from spleen or lymph node cells, sampled before transplant. The receptor set was obtained from a human donor who was the organ donor for an intestinal transplant.

The chain is built from TRBV7-2 and TRBJ2-3; 9 positions agree with TRBD2. Germline lookup yields CDR1 SGHTA and CDR2 FQGNSA. J was trimmed by 6 bases and V by 5 bases; bases with no gene match: 9. The CDR3 totals 15 residues. CDR3 sequence: CASSPWAGGHDTQYF. The CDR3 nucleotides read TGTGCCAGCAGCCCCTGGGCGGGAGGGCACGATACGCAGTATTTT.

The genes are TRBV9 and TRBJ2-7; maybe TRBD2 (6 bases). The CDR3 runs 14 residues. CDR1 is SGDLS and CDR2 is YYNGEE in the germline V gene. V was trimmed by 0 bases and J by 5 bases, leaving 12 bases between them. The CDR3 DNA reads as TGTGCCAGCAGCGTAGGCGGAGGGTTGAACGAGCAGTACTTC. It encodes CASSVGGGLNEQYF.

The chain couples TRBV7-9 to TRBJ2-1, with a possible D match to TRBD1 (6 bases). The CDR3 totals 15 residues. V was pared by 2 bases and J by 10 bases, with 18 bases between. Looked up from germline, CDR1 is SEHNR and CDR2 is FQNEAQ (reference sequence). CDR3 residues: CASSLLVMGAWEQFF. In DNA, the CDR3 is TGTGCCAGCAGCTTACTGGTAATGGGGGCGTGGGAGCAGTTCTTC. Looking up the rest from reference TRBV7-9 and TRBJ2-1 gives the full variable domain: DTGVSQNPRHKITKRGQNVTFRCDPISEHNRLYWYRQTLGQGPEFLTYFQNEAQLEKSRLLSDRFSAERPKGSFSTLEIQRTEQGDSAMYLCASSLLVMGAWEQFFGPGTRLTVL.

DNA for the CDR3: TGCGCCAGCACCTTCTCCGGGACAGGAGGGACTGAAGCTTTCTTT. Translation: CASTFSGTGGTEAFF. The V gene is TRBV5-1, the J gene TRBJ1-1, with 8 bases lining up with TRBD1. The CDR3 is 15 amino acids. Germline V gene lookup returns CDR1 SGHRS and CDR2 YFSETQ. V gave up 6 bases and J gave up 5 bases; unmatched junction bases: 12. The full variable domain, completed using reference TRBV5-1 and TRBJ1-1, is KAGVTQTPRYLIKTRGQQVTLSCSPISGHRSVSWYQQTPGQGLQFLFEYFSETQRNKGNFPGRFSGRQFSNSRSEMNVSTLELGDSALYLCASTFSGTGGTEAFFGQGTRLTVV.

The genes are TRBV19 and TRBJ1-1; D is uncertain. Germline-derived CDR1 and CDR2 are LNHDA and SQIVND (reference sequence). Between the trimmed V and J ends, which lost 3 bases and 4 bases, there was a span of 9 bases. This CDR3 spans 13 amino acids. The CDR3 nucleotides are TGTGCCAGTAGTATCCAGGTTGGCACTGAAGCTTTCTTT. As protein: CASSIQVGTEAFF.

The rearrangement joins TRBV2 to TRBJ2-7; D is possibly TRBD1 (6 bases). The ends were cut back, 6 bases at V and 1 base at J, with 16 bases in the middle. Germline-derived CDR1 and CDR2 are SNHLY and FYNNEI. The CDR3 runs to 15 residues. CDR3 sequence: CASRVPWDISYEQYF. The CDR3 DNA is TGTGCCAGCAGAGTCCCGTGGGACATTTCCTACGAGCAGTACTTC.

This clone came up a few times. The V call is TRBV30, the J call TRBJ1-1, with no clear D. CDR3 length equals 13 residues. In germline, CDR1 is GTSNPN, CDR2 SVGIG (reference sequence). V lost 0 bases to trimming and J lost 1 base, with 6 bases between them. The CDR3 sequence: CAWSVAGNTEAFF. In DNA, the CDR3 is TGTGCCTGGAGTGTGGCGGGGAACACTGAAGCTTTCTTT.

This chain links TRBV6-1 with TRBJ1-3; 10 bases are a match to TRBD1. The CDR3 spans 19 residues. CDR1 and CDR2 (germline): MNHNS, SASEGT. V shed 0 bases, J shed 13 bases, and the junction held 21 bases outside the gene matches. CDR3: CASSEAKAWDRDRGESIYF. The CDR3 nucleotides are TGTGCCAGCAGTGAAGCGAAGGCTTGGGACCGGGACAGGGGTGAGTCAATATATTTT.

The chain employs TRBV18 and TRBJ2-1; D remains unclear. CDR1 KGHSH and CDR2 LQKENI come from the germline V gene. CDR3 length: 14 amino acids. V was pared by 2 bases and J by 8 bases, with 13 bases between. Here the CDR3 DNA reads TGTGCCAGCTCACCAACCACAGAGTGGCATGAGCAGTTCTTC. Translated: CASSPTTEWHEQFF.

The chain has TRBV7-8 and TRBJ2-7; no firm D call. With 4 bases removed from V and 5 bases from J, the gap between germline ends came to 9 bases. This CDR3 is 12 amino acids long. The germline gives CDR1 SGHVS, CDR2 FQNEAQ. The DNA of the CDR3 is TGTGCCAGCAGCTCCGTCCACAACGAGCAGTACTTC. Its protein product is CASSSVHNEQYF.

This chain joins TRBV23-1 and TRBJ2-7; 7 bases match TRBD1. TRBV23-1 is given ORF status, its function remaining uncertain. This CDR3 is built from 15 residues. After removal of 3 bases from V and 2 bases from J, the junction contained 7 bases not matched to a gene. The CDR3 bases are TGCGCCAGCAGTCAGCCAGACAGGGCGACCTACGAGCAGTACTTC. Residues: CASSQPDRATYEQYF.

This rearrangement joins TRBV7-9 to TRBJ2-2; 7 bases are shared with TRBD2. Germline CDR1 reads SEHNR; CDR2 reads FQNEAQ (reference sequence). The V segment lost 1 base and the J segment 3 bases; nucleotides outside the gene matches: 2. CDR3 length: 15 residues. The CDR3 spells CASSLGLAHTGELFF. CDR3 DNA: TGTGCCAGCAGCTTAGGACTAGCACACACCGGGGAGCTGTTTTTT.

The V call is TRBV27, the J call TRBJ2-3; D is perhaps TRBD1 (5 bases). Germline V gives CDR1 MNHEY, CDR2 SMNVEV (reference sequence). Between the trimmed V and J ends, which lost 5 bases and 2 bases, there was a span of 11 bases. This CDR3 is built from 14 residues. The CDR3 sequence: CASSQRQTTDTQYF. The CDR3 region has the DNA TGTGCCAGCAGTCAACGACAGACCACAGATACGCAGTATTTT.

Points on this clone: Other DNA variants within this sample encode the same CDR3. This chain connects TRBV19 to TRBJ2-2; 7 positions agree with TRBD1. V was pared by 0 bases and J by 5 bases, with 6 bases of the junction left unmatched. Germline-derived CDR1 and CDR2 are LNHDA and SQIVND (reference sequence). This CDR3 is built from 16 residues. Here the CDR3 reads CASSIDPYRGTGELFF. CDR3 DNA: TGTGCCAGTAGTATAGATCCTTACAGGGGAACCGGGGAGCTGTTTTTT.

DNA of the CDR3: TGTGCCAGCAGCTTATCTAGCGGGAGAAGGGGTGATGAGCAGTTCTTC. It encodes CASSLSSGRRGDEQFF. The chain recombines TRBV7-6 with TRBJ2-1, with 10 bases matching TRBD2. The CDR3 loop spans 16 amino acids. Germline values: CDR1 SGHVS, CDR2 FNYEAQ. The ends lost 2 bases at V and 8 bases at J; junction bases unmatched: 9.

V is TRBV6-4 and J is TRBJ2-1; TRBD2 agrees at 8 bases. The CDR3 consists of 13 residues. V was clipped by 5 bases and J by 8 bases; unmatched bases: 5. The germline V gene encodes CDR1 MRHNA and CDR2 SNTAGT. CDR3 nucleotide sequence: TGTGCCAGCAGTTCGGGGGGGGCATATGAGCAGTTCTTC. It is translated as CASSSGGAYEQFF.

The gene calls are TRBV5-4 and TRBJ2-7, with TRBD1 matching over 9 bases. CDR3 length: 14 residues. The trim removed 3 bases at V and 7 bases at J, leaving 8 bases unmatched. The germline V gene has CDR1 SGHNT and CDR2 YYREEE (reference sequence). CDR3 protein: CASSSGQGQPEQYF. As DNA, the CDR3 is TGTGCCAGCAGCTCTGGACAGGGGCAACCGGAGCAGTACTTC. Supplemented by reference TRBV5-4 and TRBJ2-7, the full variable domain reads ETGVTQSPTHLIKTRGQQVTLRCSSQSGHNTVSWYQQALGQGPQFIFQYYREEENGRGNFPPRFSGLQFPNYSSELNVNALELDDSALYLCASSSGQGQPEQYFGPGTRLTVT.

The V gene is TRBV29-1, the J gene TRBJ2-3; 7 nucleotides agree with TRBD2. This CDR3 region has 15 residues. The J segment lost 0 bases and the V segment lost 4 bases, leaving 7 bases of the junction unmatched. Germline V CDR1 and CDR2: SQVTM, ANQGSEA. The CDR3 is CSVVLSGISTDTQYF. The CDR3 DNA sequence: TGCAGCGTTGTGTTGAGCGGGATAAGCACAGATACGCAGTATTTT.

In its sample, this clone was seen once. The J gene is TRBJ2-7, the V gene TRBV19; D is perhaps TRBD2 (6 bases). There are 14 residues in the CDR3. The V gene's germline CDR1 is LNHDA and CDR2 SQIVND (reference sequence). The V end was cut by 1 base, the J end by 2 bases, with 9 bases between. CDR3: CASSIAGAPYEQYF. The CDR3 DNA is TGTGCCAGTAGTATAGCGGGAGCTCCCTACGAGCAGTACTTC.

J is TRBJ2-5 and V is TRBV11-1; TRBD2 matches 9 bases. Germline loops: CDR1 SGHAT, CDR2 FQDESV (reference sequence). The length of the CDR3 is 17 residues. After removal of 3 bases from V and 2 bases from J, the junction contained 10 bases not matched to a gene. In DNA, the CDR3 is TGTGCCAGCAGCTTCCTAGCGGGGAGCGAATATCAAGAGACCCAGTACTTC. It specifies CASSFLAGSEYQETQYF.

The J gene is TRBJ2-1, the V gene TRBV27; TRBD2 matches 7 bases. J gave up 6 bases and V 5 bases, and 13 bases lay outside the gene matches. The CDR3 has 16 amino acids. From germline, CDR1 is MNHEY and CDR2 SMNVEV (reference sequence). CDR3 amino acids: CASSIRLAPAINEQFF. CDR3 DNA sequence: TGTGCCAGCAGTATCAGACTAGCTCCTGCCATCAATGAGCAGTTCTTC.

The table lists this clone with a few counts. The genes are TRBV25-1 and TRBJ1-1; maybe TRBD1 (5 bases). Trimming took 6 bases from V and 8 from J, leaving 7 bases between them. This CDR3 spans 10 amino acids. Germline loops: CDR1 MGHDK, CDR2 SYGVNS. The CDR3 loop reads CASRSGEAFF. The CDR3 bases are TGTGCCAGCAGGTCAGGGGAAGCTTTCTTT.